Shown below are 24 T cell receptor beta chains from a single sample sequenced in a study of T cells in narcolepsy. The table came from immunoSEQ multiplex PCR; TCRdb's copy has only in-frame clones and leaves some out. The sample shows about 35,000 clones, 80% of them seen only once. Sequencing was done on a sample of memory (CD45RA-) CD4+ T cells from blood. The receptors were gathered from a human donor in good health.

This chain joins TRBV28 and TRBJ2-1; TRBD2 is a possible D gene (5 bases). The ends were cut back, 5 bases at V and 6 bases at J, with 11 bases in the middle. Germline loops: CDR1 MDHEN, CDR2 SYDVKM. CDR3 length: 13 amino acids. CDR3 protein: CASSLTSGNEQFF. The CDR3 DNA reads as TGTGCCAGCAGTCTCACGAGCGGCAATGAGCAGTTCTTC.

The V call is TRBV5-6, the J call TRBJ1-2, with a possible D match to TRBD1 (5 bases). The CDR3 runs 15 residues. Trimming stripped 0 bases from V and 2 bases from J, with 11 bases between. CDR1 is SGHDT and CDR2 is YYEEEE in the germline V gene. CDR3 in DNA: TGTGCCAGCAGCTTGGGGGGCCGGGTGAACTATGGCTACACCTTC. It specifies CASSLGGRVNYGYTF.

The V and J genes are TRBV30 and TRBJ2-5; D is unresolved. Trimming shortened V by 3 bases and J by 1 base, and 9 bases separated the two germline ends. Germline assignment: CDR1 GTSNPN and CDR2 SVGIG (reference sequence). The CDR3 has 13 amino acids. The CDR3 loop reads CAWSRSIQETQYF. CDR3 nucleotide sequence: TGTGCCTGGAGCCGCAGCATCCAAGAGACCCAGTACTTC.

The gene calls are TRBV6-4 and TRBJ1-1; D not certain. The V end was cut by 9 bases, the J end by 3 bases, with 20 bases between. From germline, CDR1 is MRHNA and CDR2 SNTAGT. The CDR3 covers 15 residues. The CDR3 sequence is CASGQGVRFDTEAFF. The CDR3 DNA is TGTGCCAGTGGGCAAGGCGTACGTTTTGACACTGAAGCTTTCTTT.

The V call is TRBV14, the J call TRBJ2-3; D is unclear. The V end lost 0 bases, the J end lost 5 bases, and 15 bases lay between the germline ends. Germline V CDR1 and CDR2: SGHDN, FVKESK. The CDR3 has 16 residues. The CDR3 is CASSQDHGGWKDTQYF. The CDR3 region has the DNA TGTGCCAGCAGCCAAGATCATGGTGGCTGGAAAGATACGCAGTATTTT.

The V call is TRBV15, the J call TRBJ1-2; 10 positions match TRBD1. V gave up 3 bases and J gave up 4 bases; unmatched junction bases: 8. Germline values: CDR1 LNHNV, CDR2 YYDKDF (reference sequence). The CDR3 runs 16 residues. The CDR3 reads CATSSRRDRGGYGYTF. In nucleotides, the CDR3 is TGTGCCACCAGCAGCCGCCGGGACAGGGGAGGCTATGGCTACACCTTC.

The rearrangement joins TRBV4-3 to TRBJ2-1; 13 bases fit TRBD2. J lost 0 bases, V lost 3 bases, and 8 bases had no gene match. From germline, CDR1 is LGHNA and CDR2 YSLEER. The CDR3 has 19 amino acids. In DNA form, the CDR3 reads TGCGCCAGCAGCCATGGACTAGCGGGGGCTAAAAGCTCCTACAATGAGCAGTTCTTC. Translation: CASSHGLAGAKSSYNEQFF.

This chain uses TRBV7-8 with TRBJ2-1; D is perhaps TRBD2 (5 bases). The V end lost 5 bases, the J end lost 1 base, and 12 bases lay between the germline ends. The CDR3 has 15 residues. CDR1 SGHVS and CDR2 FQNEAQ come from the germline V gene. CDR3 DNA: TGTGCCAGCAGCCGAATTCGGGGTTCCTACAATGAGCAGTTCTTC. It is translated as CASSRIRGSYNEQFF.

J is TRBJ2-3 and V is TRBV20-1; no firm D call. This CDR3 comprises 11 residues. Germline assignment: CDR1 DFQATT and CDR2 SNEGSKA (reference sequence). CDR3: CRGVNTDTQYF. The DNA for the CDR3 is TGCAGGGGCGTAAACACAGATACGCAGTATTTT.

The rearrangement uses TRBV27 and TRBJ2-1; D not resolved. In germline, CDR1 is MNHEY, CDR2 SMNVEV (reference sequence). This CDR3 spans 14 amino acids. Trimming pared 5 bases from V and 10 bases from J, leaving 18 bases between. CDR3 in amino acids: CASSRAPEVQEQFF. The CDR3 DNA reads as TGTGCCAGCAGTCGTGCTCCCGAAGTGCAGGAGCAGTTCTTC.

The V and J genes are TRBV6-1 and TRBJ2-5, with D possibly TRBD2 on 8 matching bases. V was cut by 5 bases and J by 2 bases, with 12 bases left in between. The CDR3 runs 14 residues. The germline V gene encodes CDR1 MNHNS and CDR2 SASEGT. CDR3 coding DNA: TGTGCCAGCAGTCGGGAGGGGGCACAAGAGACCCAGTACTTC. Translated: CASSREGAQETQYF.

This clone was detected once. The rearrangement joins TRBV18 to TRBJ2-1; 14 bases agree with TRBD2. CDR1 and CDR2 from the germline V gene are KGHSH and LQKENI. The CDR3 runs 16 residues. The V and J ends lost 0 bases and 7 bases, in that order; junction bases with no gene match: 2. CDR3 loop: CASSPPRTSGGNEQFF. CDR3 sequence (DNA): TGTGCCAGCTCACCACCCCGGACTAGCGGGGGGAATGAGCAGTTCTTC.

J is TRBJ2-3 and V is TRBV4-1; 10 nucleotides line up with TRBD2. The CDR3 is made up of 15 amino acids. Germline CDR1 MGHRA, CDR2 YSYEKL. The junction had 3 bases not matched to a gene; V was cut back by 1 base and J by 5 bases. As DNA, the CDR3 is TGCGCCAGCAGCCAAGGTCCTAGCGGGGGAGATACGCAGTATTTT. This gives the protein CASSQGPSGGDTQYF.

The V call is TRBV28, the J call TRBJ1-1, with 12 bases fitting TRBD1. Unmatched junction bases numbered 10, after V lost 1 base and J lost 1 base. This CDR3 spans 19 amino acids. Germline V lookup: CDR1 MDHEN, CDR2 SYDVKM. In DNA, the CDR3 is TGTGCCAGCAGTTTATATATGGGACAGGGGGCGTTTAAGAACACTGAAGCTTTCTTT. It translates to CASSLYMGQGAFKNTEAFF.

The chain employs TRBV7-2 and TRBJ2-1, with 8 nucleotides matching TRBD2. Germline loops: CDR1 SGHTA, CDR2 FQGNSA. V gave up 5 bases and J gave up 7 bases; unmatched junction bases: 13. CDR3 size: 16 residues. The DNA for the CDR3 is TGTGCCAGCAGCCAAACCGGGAGCGGGAGCTGGAATGAGCAGTTCTTC. This translates into CASSQTGSGSWNEQFF. Based on the CDR3 plus reference TRBV7-2 and TRBJ2-1, the full variable domain is GAGVSQSPSNKVTEKGKDVELRCDPISGHTALYWYRQSLGQGLEFLIYFQGNSAPDKSGLPSDRFSAERTGGSVSTLTIQRTQQEDSAVYLCASSQTGSGSWNEQFFGPGTRLTVL.

The chain recombines TRBV7-3 with TRBJ2-2; 8 bases align to TRBD2. The V and J ends lost 10 bases and 4 bases, in that order; junction bases with no gene match: 5. The CDR3 has 13 amino acids. In germline, CDR1 is SGHTA, CDR2 FQGTGA. The CDR3 nucleotides read TGTGCCACCGCGGGGGGTGCCACCGGGGAGCTGTTTTTT. It is translated as CATAGGATGELFF.

The V call is TRBV7-2, the J call TRBJ2-2; D not resolved. From germline, CDR1 is SGHTA and CDR2 FQGNSA. V was trimmed by 2 bases and J by 7 bases, leaving 5 bases between them. The CDR3 consists of 12 residues. The CDR3 DNA sequence: TGTGCCAGCAGCTTATGGAGCGGGGAGCTGTTTTTT. As protein: CASSLWSGELFF.

The chain uses TRBV5-4 and TRBJ2-5; 9 nucleotides line up with TRBD2. J was trimmed by 4 bases and V by 0 bases; bases with no gene match: 4. Germline V gives CDR1 SGHNT, CDR2 YYREEE (reference sequence). This CDR3 contains 15 residues. DNA for the CDR3: TGTGCCAGCAGCTTGGCCGGGACTAGCCCAGAGACCCAGTACTTC. This encodes CASSLAGTSPETQYF.

The chain has TRBV7-9 and TRBJ2-7; 16 positions match TRBD2. The CDR3 consists of 18 residues. The V gene's germline CDR1 is SEHNR and CDR2 FQNEAQ (reference sequence). J lost 7 bases, V lost 4 bases, and 13 bases had no gene match. CDR3 in DNA: TGTGCCAGCAGCTCGACCGGGACTAGCGGGAGGGCTTCTAGGGAGCAGTACTTC. Protein: CASSSTGTSGRASREQYF.

The chain links TRBV11-2 to TRBJ2-2, with D maybe TRBD1 (5 bases). The CDR3 is 14 amino acids. Germline V gives CDR1 SGHAT, CDR2 FQNNGV. V shed 5 bases and J shed 4 bases, with 11 bases lying between them. The CDR3 sequence is CASSRSGSTGELFF. The DNA for the CDR3 is TGTGCCAGCAGCAGATCAGGGTCCACCGGGGAGCTGTTTTTT.

The rearrangement joins TRBV7-2 to TRBJ2-1; the match to TRBD2 covers 10 bases. The CDR3 extends over 13 amino acids. The germline V gene encodes CDR1 SGHTA and CDR2 FQGNSA. V lost 2 bases to trimming and J lost 14 bases; unmatched junction nucleotides: 6. DNA of the CDR3: TGTGCCAGCAGCTTAAACCAGCGGGGGGGCAAGTTCTTC. Amino acid sequence: CASSLNQRGGKFF.

The chain couples TRBV28 to TRBJ2-5; 11 bases align to TRBD2. Per the germline V gene, CDR1 is MDHEN and CDR2 is SYDVKM. Germline trimming cut 2 bases from V and 4 bases from J; bases unmatched to any gene: 0. This CDR3 region has 14 residues. In nucleotides, the CDR3 is TGTGCCAGCAGTTTACTAGCGGGAGGAGAGACCCAGTACTTC. It yields the protein CASSLLAGGETQYF.

The chain is built from TRBV11-2 and TRBJ2-1, with 11 bases that match TRBD2. The ends lost 3 bases at V and 7 bases at J; junction bases unmatched: 2. Germline CDR1 and CDR2: SGHAT and FQNNGV. The CDR3 contains 14 residues. In nucleotides, the CDR3 is TGTGCCAGCAGCTTTAGCGGGAGGGGTAATGAGCAGTTCTTC. Its translation is CASSFSGRGNEQFF.

The gene calls are TRBV5-1 and TRBJ2-5; D might be TRBD1 (6 bases). V lost 0 bases to trimming and J lost 4 bases, with 13 bases between them. CDR3 length: 15 residues. CDR1 is SGHRS and CDR2 is YFSETQ in the germline V gene. The CDR3 reads CASSLGQAVLETQYF. In nucleotides, the CDR3 is TGCGCCAGCAGCTTGGGACAGGCGGTTTTAGAGACCCAGTACTTC.